This TCR beta chain was sequenced in a study of blood T cells in healthy people across ages. Overall study findings and caveats: Unsorted PBMCs ruled out conclusive naive versus antigen-experienced comparison.

This CDR3 region has 14 residues. The germline gives CDR1 MNHNY, CDR2 SVGAGI (reference sequence). The V segment lost 7 bases and the J segment 2 bases; nucleotides outside the gene matches: 7. Caucasian individuals from Russia who were healthy and aged about 6 to 90 acted as donors. Staff drew approximately 9.1 milliliters of peripheral blood from each donor. With a J-beta primer mix and a sample-barcoded 5' primer, a second PCR ran about 6 to 11 cycles. TCRdb re-derived calls from the 5' RACE reads in MiXCR, one entry per CDR3 protein. There are roughly 800,000 distinct CDR3 sequences in the sample; 58% occur only once, and 22% lies in the top ten. A remark on this clonotype: Its antigen is as yet unknown.

The receptor's source is a young man in good health. The rearrangement joins TRBV6-6 to TRBJ2-7, with TRBD2 identical over 8 bases. Sequencing was performed on blood. The CDR3 DNA reads as TGTGCCAGCAAATGGACTAGCAAGACCTACGAGCAGTACTTC. This codes for CASKWTSKTYEQYF.